This T cell receptor (beta chain) comes out of a study of cytomegalovirus exposure and HLA in healthy donors. The study, taken as a whole, reports: Subsequent analysis of the 100 to 150 validation repertoires found a tendency for first-cohort TCR clusters to co-occur. The classifier reportedly diagnosed cytomegalovirus status with high sensitivity and specificity.

Trimming shortened V by 4 bases and J by 0 bases, and 11 bases separated the two germline ends. The CDR3 runs 14 residues. Germline V gives CDR1 SGHRS, CDR2 YFSETQ. In the case of this clone: No antigen is known for it.

Produced via immunoSEQ multiplex PCR; TCRdb's table is partial and in-frame only. This table has approximately 230,000 clones, about 90% appearing once. The clonotype comes from a man younger than 35 in good health and CMV-seropositive. Sequencing was carried out using PBMCs. The chain combines TRBV5-1 with TRBJ2-7; D is undetermined. The DNA of the CDR3 is TGCGCCAGCAGCATACTTGAACCCTCCTACGAGCAGTACTTC. It specifies CASSILEPSYEQYF. The complete variable domain, with remaining parts taken from reference TRBV5-1 and TRBJ2-7, reads KAGVTQTPRYLIKTRGQQVTLSCSPISGHRSVSWYQQTPGQGLQFLFEYFSETQRNKGNFPGRFSGRQFSNSRSEMNVSTLELGDSALYLCASSILEPSYEQYFGPGTRLTVT.